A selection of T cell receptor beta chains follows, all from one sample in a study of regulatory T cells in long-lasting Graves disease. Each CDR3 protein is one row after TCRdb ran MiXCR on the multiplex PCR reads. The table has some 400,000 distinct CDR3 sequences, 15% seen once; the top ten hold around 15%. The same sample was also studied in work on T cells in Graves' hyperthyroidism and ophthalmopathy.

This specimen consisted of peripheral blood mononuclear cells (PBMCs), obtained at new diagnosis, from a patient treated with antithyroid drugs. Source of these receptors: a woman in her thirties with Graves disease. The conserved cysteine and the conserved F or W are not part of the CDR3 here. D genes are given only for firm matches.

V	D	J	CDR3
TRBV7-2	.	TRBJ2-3	ASSEGGGDTQY
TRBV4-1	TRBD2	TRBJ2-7	ASSQRVGGATGRETHEQY
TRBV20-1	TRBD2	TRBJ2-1	SASTLAGGTSYNEQF
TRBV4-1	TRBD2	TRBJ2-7	ASSQVPTSGGYEQY
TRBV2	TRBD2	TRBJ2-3	ASSGRAIDTQY
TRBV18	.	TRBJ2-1	ASSPPLAPNEQF
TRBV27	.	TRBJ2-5	ASRSSGRETQY
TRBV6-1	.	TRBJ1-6	ASRDRAANSPLH
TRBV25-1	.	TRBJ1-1	ASSEWGSFEAF
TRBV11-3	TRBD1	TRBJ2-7	ASSSESEGTGRSYEQY
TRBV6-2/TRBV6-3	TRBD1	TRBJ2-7	ASSPKPGQGSYEQY
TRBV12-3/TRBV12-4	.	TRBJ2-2	ASSAWGATGELF
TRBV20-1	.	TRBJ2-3	SAPPLWVSTDTQY
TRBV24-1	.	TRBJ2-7	ATSDSYEQY
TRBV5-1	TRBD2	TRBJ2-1	ASSLVASGISEQF
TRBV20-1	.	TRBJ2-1	SARSLTGSYNEQF
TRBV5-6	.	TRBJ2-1	ASSLAVSNEQF
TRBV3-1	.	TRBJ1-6	ASSQPVSPLH
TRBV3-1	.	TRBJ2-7	ASSQANFPSSSSYEQY
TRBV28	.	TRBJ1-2	ASSPPGDAYGYT
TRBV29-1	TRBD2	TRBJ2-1	SVPTSGRVSSYNEQF
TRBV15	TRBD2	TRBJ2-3	ATSTGAGGSDTQY
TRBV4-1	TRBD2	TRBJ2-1	ASSQEIGYGRASGNEQF
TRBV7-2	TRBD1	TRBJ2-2	ASSETGGAAGELF
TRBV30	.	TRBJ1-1	AWSATDRMNTEAF
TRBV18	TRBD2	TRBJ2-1	ASSPLAGISYNEQF
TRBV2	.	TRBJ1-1	ASSEGVVTEAF
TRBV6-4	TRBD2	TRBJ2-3	ASRKAGGPDTQY
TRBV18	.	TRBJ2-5	ASSGSGETQY
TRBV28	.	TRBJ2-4	ASSLVEGEVNIQY
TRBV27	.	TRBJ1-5	ASRPTGNQPQH
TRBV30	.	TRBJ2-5	AWNRGHLGETQY
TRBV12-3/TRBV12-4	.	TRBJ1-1	ASSLGGVGAIEAF
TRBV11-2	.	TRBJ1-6	ASSLVVAGGHSPLH
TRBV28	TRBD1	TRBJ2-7	ASSPPRGSSSYEQY
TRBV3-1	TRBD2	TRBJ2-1	ASSQVPDSGRRYEQF
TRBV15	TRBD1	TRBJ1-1	ATSRDRADTEAF
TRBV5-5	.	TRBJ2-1	ASSLPYNEQF
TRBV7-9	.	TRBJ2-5	ASSLDLRGETQY
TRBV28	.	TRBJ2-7	ASSSGLVGYEQY
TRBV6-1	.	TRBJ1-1	ASSPWQNTEAF
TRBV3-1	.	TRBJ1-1	ASSQDPSTGQEAF
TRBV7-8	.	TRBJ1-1	ASSPLGEDEAF
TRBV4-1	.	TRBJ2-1	ASSQVTDPPYEQF
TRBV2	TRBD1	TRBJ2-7	ASIWGTGGSYEQY
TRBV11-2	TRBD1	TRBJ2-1	ASSLMAGTGFGGGAYNEQF
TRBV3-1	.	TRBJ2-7	ASSQDSSGAYEQY
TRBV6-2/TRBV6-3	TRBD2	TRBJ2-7	ASSTQRGAYEQY
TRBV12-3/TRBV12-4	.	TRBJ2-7	ASSREAEPSYEQY
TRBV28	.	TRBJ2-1	ASTFSGFSYNEQF
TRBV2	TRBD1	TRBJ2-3	ASRRRQGAKPDTQY
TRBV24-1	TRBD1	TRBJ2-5	ATSATGGLIGETQY
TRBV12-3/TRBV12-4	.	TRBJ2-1	ASSLDRFSYNEQF
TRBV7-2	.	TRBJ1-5	ASSLVVGGNQPQH
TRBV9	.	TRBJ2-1	ASSVEGDLYNEQF
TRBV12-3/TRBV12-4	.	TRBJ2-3	ASSFFRWGQTDTQY
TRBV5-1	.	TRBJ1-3	ASSLEGLETGNTIY